One sample yielded the 19 T cell receptor beta chains listed below, sequenced in a study of blood T cells in healthy people across ages. It was with a sample-barcoded 5' primer and a J-beta primer mix that a second PCR of about 7 to 12 cycles was run. Each CDR3 protein is one row after TCRdb ran MiXCR on the 5' RACE reads. Found here are roughly 1.5 million distinct CDR3 sequences, less than 45% of them singletons; the top ten hold approximately 4.1%. Sequences were obtained from blood. These TCRs come from a woman aged 18-35 years in good health.

The chain couples TRBV27 to TRBJ1-2; 12 bases are a match to TRBD1. There are 16 residues in the CDR3. Germline V CDR1 and CDR2: MNHEY, SMNVEV (reference sequence). V dropped 6 bases and J dropped 6; count of bases not matched to a gene: 11. CDR3 in DNA: TGTGCCAGCAGGCTGCCGTGGGACAGGGGGCGCAATGGCTACACCTTC. Its protein product is CASRLPWDRGRNGYTF.

CDR3 nucleotides: TGTGCCTGGAGTGGACAGACTCCCACTGAAGCTTTCTTT. Translating gives CAWSGQTPTEAFF. The chain links TRBV30 to TRBJ1-1; weak D call: TRBD1 (5 bases). The germline V gene has CDR1 GTSNPN and CDR2 SVGIG (reference sequence). V dropped 1 base and J dropped 4 bases, with 10 bases sitting between them. The CDR3 has 13 amino acids.

CDR3 protein: CASSLVGIGSEAFF. The DNA of the CDR3 is TGCGCCAGCAGCTTGGTAGGGATTGGGAGTGAAGCTTTCTTT. V usage is TRBV5-1 and J usage is TRBJ1-1; no clear D. CDR1 and CDR2 (germline): SGHRS, YFSETQ. This CDR3 region has 14 residues. V lost 0 bases to trimming and J lost 7 bases, with 13 bases between them.

The chain uses TRBV29-1 and TRBJ2-3; no clear D gene. Germline loops: CDR1 SQVTM, CDR2 ANQGSEA. Trimming took off 4 bases at V and 8 bases at J, with 7 bases between the two ends. This CDR3 has 10 amino acids. The CDR3 coding sequence is TGCAGCGTTGCAACGGCTACGCAGTATTTT. Protein product: CSVATATQYF.

This clonotype was detected only a few times. This chain uses TRBV4-1 with TRBJ1-2; D is undetermined. The CDR3 contains 13 residues. The germline CDR1 and CDR2 sequences are MGHRA and YSYEKL. V gave up 5 bases and J gave up 8 bases, with 15 bases separating them. The CDR3 DNA reads TGCGCCAGCAGCTATTTGAAGCGGGAGGGCTACACCTTC. Translating it yields CASSYLKREGYTF.

This rearrangement joins TRBV6-6 to TRBJ1-5; D is unclear. Trimming removed 4 bases from V and 9 bases from J, with 13 bases in between. Germline lookup yields CDR1 MNHNY and CDR2 SVGAGI (reference sequence). The CDR3 has 13 residues. The CDR3 sequence is CASSFPSSSPQHF. The CDR3 DNA sequence: TGTGCCAGCAGTTTCCCCTCGTCGTCGCCCCAGCATTTT.

The chain has TRBV6-5 and TRBJ2-7; possibly TRBD1 for D (5 bases). Per the germline V gene, CDR1 is MNHEY and CDR2 is SVGAGI. The CDR3 runs to 14 residues. V was shortened by 2 bases and J by 0 bases, with 8 bases between the two germline ends. CDR3 protein: CASSYPDISYEQYF. As DNA, the CDR3 is TGTGCCAGCAGTTACCCGGACATCTCCTACGAGCAGTACTTC.

This chain connects TRBV2 to TRBJ2-3; tentative D call: TRBD1 (7 bases). The CDR3 totals 14 residues. Germline CDR1 is SNHLY and CDR2 is FYNNEI. V was trimmed by 4 bases and J by 6 bases, leaving 14 bases between them. CDR3 amino acids: CASSVLRGDDTQYF. CDR3 coding DNA: TGTGCCAGCAGTGTACTCAGGGGGGACGATACGCAGTATTTT.

A remark on this clonotype: A much larger clone sits a single nucleotide away, making a read error possible. The chain recombines TRBV12-3 or TRBV12-4 with TRBJ2-5; D might be TRBD1 (6 bases). The DNA end favors TRBJ2-4, so the J call may be wrong. CDR3 length: 14 residues. CDR3 protein: CASSATGLKNIQYF. Here the CDR3 DNA reads TGTGCCAGCAGTGCCACAGGGCTCAAAAACATTCAGTACTTC.

V gene TRBV28 combines with J gene TRBJ1-2; 10 positions match TRBD1. Germline V gene lookup returns CDR1 MDHEN and CDR2 SYDVKM. The length of the CDR3 is 15 residues. Unmatched junction bases numbered 9, after V lost 5 bases and J lost 6 bases. CDR3 nucleotides: TGTGCCAGCAGTCGATGGGACAGGGGTGGGAATGGCTACACCTTC. Amino acid sequence: CASSRWDRGGNGYTF.

The CDR3 is CASSLGRGGSEQYF. CDR3 nucleotides: TGTGCCAGCAGCTTAGGAAGAGGGGGCAGCGAGCAGTACTTC. The chain links TRBV7-9 to TRBJ2-4; 7 nucleotides align to TRBD1. The J call is in doubt because the DNA end fits TRBJ2-7 better. This CDR3 is 14 amino acids long. CDR1 is SEHNR and CDR2 is FQNEAQ in the germline V gene (reference sequence).

The J gene is TRBJ2-1, the V gene TRBV6-5; 7 bases align to TRBD2. The CDR3 extends over 15 amino acids. Germline V gene sequence: CDR1 MNHEY, CDR2 SVGAGI. The V gene end was trimmed by 6 bases and the J gene end by 6 bases; junction bases not matched to a gene: 11. The CDR3 coding sequence is TGTGCCAGCAGCCAGGGACGAGCGGGGTCCAATGAGCAGTTCTTC. This codes for CASSQGRAGSNEQFF.

V usage is TRBV6-1 and J usage is TRBJ1-2; D unclear. The CDR3 loop spans 13 amino acids. The germline V gene encodes CDR1 MNHNS and CDR2 SASEGT. Deletions cut 3 bases from V and 7 bases from J, with 12 bases between. The CDR3 region has the DNA TGTGCCAGCAGTGATCCCTATAATCGTGGCTACACCTTC. Protein product: CASSDPYNRGYTF.

This chain uses TRBV15 with TRBJ2-1; possibly TRBD2 for D (5 bases). With 1 base removed from V and 12 bases from J, the gap between germline ends came to 19 bases. The germline CDR1 and CDR2 sequences are LNHNV and YYDKDF (reference sequence). The CDR3 spans 15 residues. The CDR3 here is CATSRGDDSGRGQFF. Written as DNA, the CDR3 is TGTGCCACCAGCAGAGGCGACGATTCCGGACGGGGGCAGTTCTTC.

The chain uses TRBV14 and TRBJ2-1; D uncertain. The CDR3 extends over 13 amino acids. With 2 bases removed from V and 7 bases from J, the gap between germline ends came to 9 bases. Germline V CDR1 and CDR2: SGHDN, FVKESK. CDR3 in amino acids: CASSQSWANEQFF. CDR3 in DNA: TGTGCCAGCAGCCAAAGTTGGGCTAATGAGCAGTTCTTC.

This clonotype was observed many times. The chain employs TRBV7-2 and TRBJ2-1; D gene uncertain. Deletions cut 5 bases from V and 6 bases from J, with 14 bases between. The CDR3 covers 14 residues. Germline V gene sequence: CDR1 SGHTA, CDR2 FQGNSA. CDR3 coding DNA: TGTGCCAGCAGCCCCCCCCCTACGCTCAATGAGCAGTTCTTC. This codes for CASSPPPTLNEQFF.

The CDR3, as DNA: TGCAGTGTATTAGCGGGAGGGCCGGACTACAATGAGCAGTACTTC. Translation: CSVLAGGPDYNEQYF. This chain joins TRBV20-1 and TRBJ2-1; TRBD2 aligns across 11 bases. The J call may be mistaken, given a closer DNA end match to TRBJ2-7. CDR3 length: 15 amino acids. CDR1 is DFQATT, CDR2 SNEGSKA, per germline (reference sequence).

This clonotype was found a few times. This chain links TRBV28 with TRBJ2-3, with TRBD1 identical over 9 bases. Losses at the gene ends were 3 bases for V and 5 bases for J; bases not matched to a gene: 6. Germline V gene data show CDR1 as MDHEN and CDR2 as SYDVKM. The CDR3 runs to 15 residues. This chain's CDR3 is CASSFAGQGQDTQYF. CDR3 sequence (DNA): TGTGCCAGCAGTTTTGCGGGACAGGGTCAAGATACGCAGTATTTT.

There are a few counts of this clonotype. The chain has TRBV29-1 and TRBJ2-7; D may be TRBD2 (5 bases). There are 14 residues in the CDR3. Trimming shortened V by 4 bases and J by 2 bases, and 15 bases separated the two germline ends. Looked up from germline, CDR1 is SQVTM and CDR2 is ANQGSEA. The CDR3 region is CSVGWPSPTYEQYF. The CDR3 DNA is TGCAGCGTTGGTTGGCCTAGCCCCACCTACGAGCAGTACTTC.